Listed below are T cell receptor beta chains from one sample, sequenced in a study of blood T cell repertoires in COVID-19. Data came from immunoSEQ multiplex PCR; TCRdb stores just in-frame clones and leaves some out. The data show fewer than 400,000 clones, almost 90% seen once. Input material: peripheral blood. The receptors were sampled from a woman in her 30s with COVID-19, enrolled during active disease. Both conserved end residues are part of each CDR3. Clone size, where shown, is once, few, many, or a class for clones that have expanded.

v_call: TRBV3-1/TRBV3-2
clone_size: many
j_call: TRBJ2-2
cdr3_aa: CASSHSGELFF

v_call: TRBV4-1
clone_size: .
j_call: TRBJ1-1
cdr3_aa: CASSQGGGQGEAFF

v_call: TRBV5-1
clone_size: .
j_call: TRBJ1-1
cdr3_aa: CASSLGPSGMNTEAFF

v_call: TRBV13
clone_size: .
j_call: TRBJ1-2
cdr3_aa: CASSTGPEQGRDGYTF

v_call: TRBV30
clone_size: .
j_call: TRBJ1-5
cdr3_aa: CAWSVGTGGQPQHF

v_call: TRBV18
clone_size: .
j_call: TRBJ2-5
cdr3_aa: CASSPGLAGERETQYF

v_call: TRBV4-2
clone_size: .
j_call: TRBJ1-3
cdr3_aa: CASSPLATDSLTGNTIYF

v_call: TRBV19
clone_size: .
j_call: TRBJ2-2
cdr3_aa: CAGSIEPVRTGELFF

v_call: TRBV28
clone_size: .
j_call: TRBJ1-2
cdr3_aa: CASSDRVGYTF

v_call: TRBV19
clone_size: .
j_call: TRBJ1-1
cdr3_aa: CASSISSLGLAEAFF

v_call: TRBV19
clone_size: .
j_call: TRBJ1-1
cdr3_aa: CASSPKTPGRNTEAFF

v_call: TRBV5-1
clone_size: .
j_call: TRBJ1-1
cdr3_aa: CASSLEDTNTEAFF

v_call: TRBV30
clone_size: .
j_call: TRBJ2-5
cdr3_aa: CAWSVTGKETQYF

v_call: TRBV6-5
clone_size: .
j_call: TRBJ2-7
cdr3_aa: CASSILAGSYEQYF

v_call: TRBV3-1/TRBV3-2
clone_size: .
j_call: TRBJ2-1
cdr3_aa: CASSQAGTPEEQFF

v_call: TRBV7-9
clone_size: few
j_call: TRBJ2-3
cdr3_aa: CASSLPSGRADTQYF

v_call: TRBV30
clone_size: few
j_call: TRBJ1-2
cdr3_aa: CAWSQEGAHGYTF

v_call: TRBV3-1/TRBV3-2
clone_size: .
j_call: TRBJ2-4
cdr3_aa: CASSLRTGIAKNIQYF

v_call: TRBV5-6
clone_size: .
j_call: TRBJ1-2
cdr3_aa: CASSLESRGGYTF

v_call: TRBV7-9
clone_size: .
j_call: TRBJ1-1
cdr3_aa: CASSPSVGTEAFF

v_call: TRBV5-1
clone_size: .
j_call: TRBJ1-3
cdr3_aa: CASSESGTGVPGNTIYF

v_call: TRBV7-6
clone_size: .
j_call: TRBJ1-5
cdr3_aa: CASSGQAWGPQHF